The following is a T cell receptor (beta chain) sequence with its context. Its antigen is not identified. This entry is derived from a study of cytomegalovirus exposure and HLA in healthy donors. CDR1 is LNHDA and CDR2 is SQIVND in the germline V gene (reference sequence). The CDR3 is 17 residues long. V gave up 1 base and J gave up 4 bases, with 19 bases separating them. The donors, nominally healthy at sampling, likely had unrecorded immune exposures. The PCR used 60 Vbeta and 13 Jbeta primers. Libraries were prepared by immunoSEQ multiplex PCR; TCRdb keeps only in-frame clonotypes and omits some of them. The repertoire includes about 67,000 clones, about 65% of them detected once, and under 2.5% sits in the top ten. Findings and limits, study-wide: In most subjects, TCR beta sequences reportedly gave accurate predictions of HLA-A and HLA-B alleles. High specificity and sensitivity for cytomegalovirus status were reported for the classifier. A later analysis showed TCR association rates differing by HLA locus, peaking at DRB1 and lowest at HLA-C.

Input material: PBMCs. The sequence was collected from a woman in her twenties or thirties in good health and CMV-seronegative. This chain uses TRBV19 with TRBJ1-1; TRBD1 is a possible D gene (6 bases). This chain's CDR3 is CASSIGRDTPSGTEAFF. The DNA for the CDR3 is TGTGCCAGTAGTATAGGTCGGGACACCCCTTCGGGCACTGAAGCTTTCTTT.